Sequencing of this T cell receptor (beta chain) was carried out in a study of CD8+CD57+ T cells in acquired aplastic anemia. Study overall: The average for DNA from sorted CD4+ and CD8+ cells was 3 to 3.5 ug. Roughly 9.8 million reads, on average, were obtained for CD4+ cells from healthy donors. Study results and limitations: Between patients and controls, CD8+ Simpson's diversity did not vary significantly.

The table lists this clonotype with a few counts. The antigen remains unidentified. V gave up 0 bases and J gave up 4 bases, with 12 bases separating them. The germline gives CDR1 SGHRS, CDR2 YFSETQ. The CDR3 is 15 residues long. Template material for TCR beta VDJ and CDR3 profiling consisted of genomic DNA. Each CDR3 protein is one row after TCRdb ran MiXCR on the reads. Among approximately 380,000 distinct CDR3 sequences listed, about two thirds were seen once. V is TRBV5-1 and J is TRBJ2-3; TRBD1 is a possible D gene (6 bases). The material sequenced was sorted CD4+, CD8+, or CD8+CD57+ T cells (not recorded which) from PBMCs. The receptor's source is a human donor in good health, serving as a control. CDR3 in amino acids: CASSLGGLLADTQYF. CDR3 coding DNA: TGCGCCAGCAGCTTGGGGGGGCTGTTGGCAGATACGCAGTATTTT. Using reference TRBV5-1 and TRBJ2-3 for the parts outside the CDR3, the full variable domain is KAGVTQTPRYLIKTRGQQVTLSCSPISGHRSVSWYQQTPGQGLQFLFEYFSETQRNKGNFPGRFSGRQFSNSRSEMNVSTLELGDSALYLCASSLGGLLADTQYFGPGTRLTVL.